A single sample gave rise to the 31 T cell receptor beta chains below, sequenced in a study of post-analysis software for immune sequencing data. Study-level points and caveats: Patients had higher frequencies than controls of about five TRBV segments, including TRBV5-6, TRBV5-1 and TRBV20-1.

Unique molecular identifiers featured in each of the TCR beta cDNA libraries. Via MiXCR, TCRdb re-called the PCR reads, giving one row per CDR3 protein. This repertoire shows hundreds of thousands of distinct CDR3 sequences, under 70% found once; its top ten account for about 4.5%. These receptors lack a known antigen. The sequencing input was blood. The source of these receptors is a girl aged 10-17 years with multiple sclerosis.

This clonotype was counted between two and nine times. The chain combines TRBV6-4 with TRBJ2-5; possibly TRBD2 for D (5 bases). This CDR3 spans 15 amino acids. V was clipped by 8 bases and J by 0 bases, with 16 bases between them. Germline lookup yields CDR1 MRHNA and CDR2 SNTAGT. CDR3 sequence: CASRKSGFDQETQYF. DNA of the CDR3: TGTGCCAGCCGAAAATCGGGGTTTGACCAAGAGACCCAGTACTTC.

CDR3 residues: CASSTGSATDTQYF. The CDR3 DNA sequence: TGTGCCAGCAGTACAGGGTCGGCAACAGATACGCAGTATTTT. The chain has TRBV12-3 or TRBV12-4 and TRBJ2-3; D might be TRBD1 (6 bases). The CDR3 is 14 residues long. Trimming removed 5 bases from V and 3 bases from J, with 12 bases in between.

J is TRBJ2-4 and V is TRBV5-1; TRBD1 is a possible D gene (5 bases). The DNA end is more similar to TRBJ2-7, so the J call may be wrong. Germline loops: CDR1 SGHRS, CDR2 YFSETQ. The CDR3 runs to 14 residues. The CDR3 here is CASSLEAGFYEQYF. For the CDR3, the DNA is TGCGCCAGCAGCTTGGAGGCAGGGTTTTACGAGCAGTACTTC.

The J gene is TRBJ2-7, the V gene TRBV28, with TRBD1 as a possible D gene (6 bases). Germline V lookup: CDR1 MDHEN, CDR2 SYDVKM. V was cut by 2 bases and J by 4 bases, with 12 bases left in between. CDR3 length: 14 amino acids. This chain's CDR3 is CASSLVQGLYEQYF. Here the CDR3 DNA reads TGTGCCAGCAGTTTAGTACAGGGTCTATACGAGCAGTACTTC.

The chain joins TRBV27 to TRBJ2-6; D possibly corresponds to TRBD1 (6 bases). CDR3 size: 18 residues. Germline V CDR1 and CDR2: MNHEY, SMNVEV (reference sequence). With 3 bases removed from V and 0 bases from J, the gap between germline ends came to 15 bases. The CDR3 spells CASSFPRGGPSGANVLTF. The CDR3 DNA reads as TGTGCCAGCAGTTTCCCCAGGGGTGGACCCTCTGGGGCCAACGTCCTGACTTTC.

The chain combines TRBV10-3 with TRBJ2-5; perhaps TRBD2 as D (6 bases). The end of the DNA fits TRBJ2-7 better, so the J call may be wrong. Germline V lookup: CDR1 ENHRY, CDR2 SYGVKD. The CDR3 is 17 residues long. For the CDR3, the DNA is TGTGCCATCAGTGAGCCCCAGGGAAGACTAGAGGCTGGCGAGCAGTACTTC. This codes for CAISEPQGRLEAGEQYF.

This clonotype was observed a few times. This rearrangement joins TRBV20-1 to TRBJ2-3, with TRBD2 matching 9 bases. V lost 4 bases to trimming and J lost 4 bases; unmatched junction nucleotides: 6. The CDR3 sequence is 14 residues long. Germline lookup yields CDR1 DFQATT and CDR2 SNEGSKA (reference sequence). CDR3 sequence: CSAKAGGPADTQYF. CDR3 sequence (DNA): TGCAGTGCTAAAGCGGGAGGCCCCGCAGATACGCAGTATTTT.

This rearrangement joins TRBV20-1 to TRBJ2-1; 11 bases are a match to TRBD2. CDR3 length: 17 residues. Germline V gene data show CDR1 as DFQATT and CDR2 as SNEGSKA (reference sequence). The trim removed 3 bases at V and 4 bases at J, leaving 11 bases unmatched. This chain's CDR3 is CSASGISGGASYNEQFF. The CDR3 DNA follows: TGCAGTGCTAGCGGGATTAGCGGGGGGGCTTCTTACAATGAGCAGTTCTTC.

V is TRBV29-1 and J is TRBJ1-4; D gene unclear. This CDR3 region has 15 residues. Germline values: CDR1 SQVTM, CDR2 ANQGSEA. The ends were cut back, 0 bases at V and 8 bases at J, with 16 bases in the middle. Written as DNA, the CDR3 is TGCAGCGTTGAAGAGTGGGTGGGAAGGGTCGAAAAACTGTTTTTT. This codes for CSVEEWVGRVEKLFF.

The V gene is TRBV2, the J gene TRBJ1-6; 7 bases fit TRBD1. Trimming at V came to 4 bases and at J to 8 bases, leaving 17 bases not matched to a gene. The CDR3 runs 18 residues. CDR1 is SNHLY and CDR2 is FYNNEI in the germline V gene. CDR3 sequence (DNA): TGTGCCAGCAGTGTTATGACAGGGTGGGGACTAGCGCATTCACCCCTCCACTTT. Translated, it gives CASSVMTGWGLAHSPLHF.

As to this clonotype: No conserved phenylalanine or tryptophan is present at the end of the CDR3, so a read error is the likely explanation. The chain is built from TRBV29-1 and TRBJ2-7; 7 bases are shared with TRBD1. Germline V gene data show CDR1 as SQVTM and CDR2 as ANQGSEA. The V gene end was trimmed by 7 bases and the J gene end by 0 bases; junction bases not matched to a gene: 6. The CDR3 consists of 13 residues. The CDR3, as DNA: TGCAGCGGCCGGGACAGCTTCTCCTACGAGCAGTACCTC. Its protein product is CSGRDSFSYEQYL.

This chain uses TRBV5-1 with TRBJ1-2, with 9 bases identical to TRBD1. This CDR3 has 16 residues. The V and J ends lost 1 base and 8 bases, in that order; junction bases with no gene match: 12. The germline V gene encodes CDR1 SGHRS and CDR2 YFSETQ. The chain's CDR3 is CASSLFSPGQGRGYTF. The CDR3 coding sequence is TGCGCCAGCAGCTTGTTTTCACCGGGACAGGGCCGGGGCTACACCTTC.

This rearrangement joins TRBV5-1 to TRBJ2-7, with 8 bases matching TRBD1. CDR1 is SGHRS, CDR2 YFSETQ, per germline. Trimming removed 3 bases from V and 2 bases from J; junction bases left unmatched: 10. The CDR3 is made up of 16 amino acids. The CDR3 here is CASSSRVGQATYEQYF. CDR3 nucleotide sequence: TGCGCCAGCAGCTCGCGGGTGGGACAGGCGACCTACGAGCAGTACTTC.

The chain couples TRBV5-1 to TRBJ2-7; D may be TRBD1 (6 bases). The germline V gene encodes CDR1 SGHRS and CDR2 YFSETQ. V was trimmed by 7 bases and J by 3 bases, leaving 14 bases between them. The CDR3 runs 13 residues. Here the CDR3 reads CASSRTESYEQYF. The CDR3 region has the DNA TGCGCCAGCTCCCGGACAGAGAGCTACGAGCAGTACTTC.

The chain is built from TRBV10-3 and TRBJ2-3, with a weak D call TRBD2 (7 bases). Germline assignment: CDR1 ENHRY and CDR2 SYGVKD. CDR3 length: 14 residues. The V end was cut by 10 bases, the J end by 2 bases, with 16 bases between. Here the CDR3 DNA reads TGTGCCACTGAATCGGGGGGCCTCACAGATACGCAGTATTTT. This gives the protein CATESGGLTDTQYF.

Only a few counts were recorded for this clonotype. The genes are TRBV5-4 and TRBJ2-4, with D maybe TRBD1 (6 bases). V dropped 4 bases and J dropped 6 bases, with 17 bases sitting between them. CDR3 length: 15 residues. Germline-derived CDR1 and CDR2 are SGHNT and YYREEE (reference sequence). CDR3 DNA: TGTGCCAGCAGCCCCGGTGGGGGCTCTGCAAACATTCAGTACTTC. It encodes CASSPGGGSANIQYF. The full variable domain, in which reference TRBV5-4 and TRBJ2-4 provide the parts outside the CDR3, is ETGVTQSPTHLIKTRGQQVTLRCSSQSGHNTVSWYQQALGQGPQFIFQYYREEENGRGNFPPRFSGLQFPNYSSELNVNALELDDSALYLCASSPGGGSANIQYFGAGTRLSVL.

In DNA form, the CDR3 reads TGCAGCGTCTTGCCGCGAGGCGGTAACTATGGCTACACCTTC. This codes for CSVLPRGGNYGYTF. The V gene is TRBV29-1, the J gene TRBJ1-2; no clear D. The V and J ends lost 6 bases and 1 base respectively, with 15 bases between them. Germline-derived CDR1 and CDR2 are SQVTM and ANQGSEA. CDR3 size: 14 residues. Complete variable domain (other parts from reference TRBV29-1 and TRBJ1-2): SAVISQKPSRDICQRGTSLTIQCQVDSQVTMMFWYRQQPGQSLTLIATANQGSEATYESGFVIDKFPISRPNLTFSTLTVSNMSPEDSSIYLCSVLPRGGNYGYTFGSGTRLTVV.

This clonotype was counted only a few times. This chain uses TRBV4-1 with TRBJ2-7; 9 positions match TRBD2. The V gene end was trimmed by 1 base and the J gene end by 3 bases; junction bases not matched to a gene: 4. This CDR3 is 15 amino acids long. Germline values: CDR1 MGHRA, CDR2 YSYEKL. The DNA for the CDR3 is TGCGCCAGCAGCCAAGGGGCGGGAGGGAGCTACGAGCAGTACTTC. Protein sequence: CASSQGAGGSYEQYF.

CDR3 residues: CATQQGMNTEAFF. The CDR3 coding sequence is TGTGCCACTCAACAGGGGATGAACACTGAAGCTTTCTTT. V and J are TRBV2 and TRBJ1-1; 7 bases agree with TRBD1. V dropped 10 bases and J dropped 0; count of bases not matched to a gene: 5. This CDR3 contains 13 residues. Germline CDR1 and CDR2: SNHLY and FYNNEI.

The chain uses TRBV5-1 and TRBJ2-1, with 12 bases identical to TRBD2. Trimming cost V 4 bases and J 9 bases; bases outside gene matches: 8. This CDR3 has 15 residues. Per the germline V gene, CDR1 is SGHRS and CDR2 is YFSETQ. CDR3 sequence reads: CASSQGLAGGLEQFF. The CDR3 DNA reads as TGCGCCAGCAGCCAGGGGCTAGCGGGGGGGCTTGAGCAGTTCTTC.

The CDR3 DNA follows: TGTGCCAGCAGCTTAGAGGGAGCCCTCTCCGAGCAGTACTTC. Translated, it gives CASSLEGALSEQYF. The chain combines TRBV7-9 with TRBJ2-5, with D perhaps TRBD2 (5 bases). Judging by the DNA end, TRBJ2-7 fits better; the J call may be wrong. This CDR3 has 14 residues. The germline gives CDR1 SEHNR, CDR2 FQNEAQ (reference sequence).

About this clonotype: A much larger clone differs from this one at a single base, so this may be a read error. The chain carries TRBV5-1 and TRBJ2-7; 9 bases fit TRBD1. CDR3 size: 15 residues. The germline V gene encodes CDR1 SGHRS and CDR2 YFSETQ. The CDR3 reads CANSLDRGRSYEQYF. The DNA of the CDR3 is TGCGCCAACAGCTTGGACAGGGGCCGCTCCTACGAGCAGTACTTC.

This clonotype occurred once. The chain combines TRBV12-3 or TRBV12-4 with TRBJ1-2; D is uncertain. V was shortened by 1 base and J by 4 bases, with 13 bases between the two germline ends. This CDR3 is 15 amino acids long. The CDR3 DNA reads TGTGCCAGCAGTTTAGAGACCGGCTACCCCTATGGCTACACCTTC. Translation gives CASSLETGYPYGYTF.

This clonotype has more than one count but fewer than ten. The chain carries TRBV2 and TRBJ2-6, with a possible D match to TRBD1 (7 bases). The CDR3 loop spans 20 amino acids. Germline V gene lookup returns CDR1 SNHLY and CDR2 FYNNEI. Trimming shortened V by 6 bases and J by 0 bases, and 24 bases separated the two germline ends. The DNA of the CDR3 is TGTGCCAGCAGCGTCAATAGGAGGGACAGCCCTAGCTCTGGGGCCAACGTCCTGACTTTC. Its protein is CASSVNRRDSPSSGANVLTF.

In this sample, this clonotype turned up a few times. This chain links TRBV7-3 with TRBJ2-1; D is tentatively TRBD1 or TRBD2 (5 bases each). Germline CDR1 SGHTA, CDR2 FQGTGA. The CDR3 length is 15 residues. Trimming stripped 5 bases from V and 8 bases from J, with 19 bases between. The CDR3 sequence: CASSRSRDPTDEQFF. The CDR3, as DNA: TGTGCCAGCAGCAGAAGCCGGGACCCAACGGATGAGCAGTTCTTC.

The chain recombines TRBV5-1 with TRBJ2-1; D is uncertain. Germline V gene sequence: CDR1 SGHRS, CDR2 YFSETQ. V lost 4 bases and J 6 bases, leaving 11 bases between the germline ends. The CDR3 totals 13 residues. The DNA of the CDR3 is TGCGCCAGCAGCCGAAATGACCGCAATGAGCAGTTCTTC. Its protein product is CASSRNDRNEQFF.

The chain couples TRBV6-5 to TRBJ2-7; 8 bases line up with TRBD1. There are 15 residues in the CDR3. Germline V gives CDR1 MNHEY, CDR2 SVGAGI. Trimming cost V 2 bases and J 1 base; bases outside gene matches: 4. CDR3 sequence: CASSYGDRRSYEQYF. As DNA, the CDR3 is TGTGCCAGCAGTTACGGGGACAGGAGGTCCTACGAGCAGTACTTC.

This clonotype came up a few times. The chain is built from TRBV5-1 and TRBJ1-5; D gene unclear. The CDR3 runs to 15 residues. Germline lookup yields CDR1 SGHRS and CDR2 YFSETQ. V lost 0 bases, J lost 6 bases, and 13 bases lay in between. The CDR3 spells CASSLAGDLSQPQHF. CDR3 DNA sequence: TGCGCCAGCAGCTTGGCCGGGGATCTTAGTCAGCCCCAGCATTTT.

The CDR3 DNA is TGTGCCAGCAGCGGACAGGGGTCGTCTATCTACGAGCAGTACTTC. It encodes CASSGQGSSIYEQYF. This rearrangement joins TRBV9 to TRBJ2-7; 8 positions match TRBD1. Germline values: CDR1 SGDLS, CDR2 YYNGEE. V lost 3 bases and J lost 3; bases outside the gene matches: 8. The CDR3 consists of 15 residues.

Note on this clonotype: Without the conserved terminal phenylalanine or tryptophan, this CDR3 likely stems from a read error. The chain has TRBV27 and TRBJ2-5; TRBD2 might be the D (6 bases). CDR1 and CDR2 from the germline V gene are MNHEY and SMNVEV (reference sequence). Trimming took 4 bases from V and 3 from J, leaving 15 bases between them. There are 15 residues in the CDR3. The CDR3 DNA is TGTGCCAGCAGTTCCCCGCTGCGGGGTAAAGAGACCCAGTACTTA. Its translation: CASSSPLRGKETQYL.

Worth noting for this clonotype: An end of the junction does not agree with germline; a read error may underlie this. This rearrangement joins TRBV6-5 to TRBJ2-1, with TRBD2 matching over 11 bases. The CDR3 runs 16 residues. From germline, CDR1 is MNHEY and CDR2 SVGAGI. CDR3 in amino acids: CATSKLAGDTYNEQFF. CDR3 nucleotide sequence: TGTGCCACCAGTAAACTAGCGGGAGACACCTACAATGAGCAGTTCTTC.